Below, 23 T cell receptor beta chains from the same sample are listed, as sequenced in a study of beta chain features in type 1 diabetes. Study results and limitations: Shorter TCRB CDR3s, moderately but significantly so, were found in Type 1 diabetes patients in all four CD4+ subsets.

Expressed TCRB transcripts were sequenced after all isolated RNA was converted to cDNA. Libraries were prepared by immunoSEQ multiplex PCR; TCRdb keeps only in-frame clonotypes and omits some of them. The sample lists 300,000 to 350,000 clones, less than 15% occurring once. Their antigens are not known. Sequencing input: naive CD4+ T cells from blood. The receptors were sampled from a young woman with type 1 diabetes.

This chain joins TRBV28 and TRBJ1-2; 9 nucleotides line up with TRBD1. The CDR3 loop spans 15 amino acids. CDR1 is MDHEN, CDR2 SYDVKM, per germline. V trimming: 5 bases; J trimming: 8 bases; junction bases outside the gene matches: 12. The chain's CDR3 is CASSPQRQGVVGYTF. DNA for the CDR3: TGTGCCAGCAGTCCCCAAAGACAGGGGGTAGTAGGCTACACCTTC.

The chain joins TRBV6-5 to TRBJ1-1; the D gene is possibly TRBD1 (6 bases). The CDR3 is made up of 15 amino acids. The germline V and J ends were trimmed by 2 bases and 1 base, with 11 bases remaining between them. Germline V gives CDR1 MNHEY, CDR2 SVGAGI. The CDR3 nucleotides read TGTGCCAGCAGTTACCGGGACATCCCGAACACTGAAGCTTTCTTT. This sequence encodes CASSYRDIPNTEAFF.

This clone was detected a few times. V gene TRBV7-2 combines with J gene TRBJ2-7; TRBD1 matches 8 bases. From germline, CDR1 is SGHTA and CDR2 FQGNSA. V shed 3 bases and J 3 bases; nucleotides not matched to a gene: 4. CDR3 size: 14 residues. The CDR3 is CASSFDRGGYEQYF. CDR3 DNA: TGTGCCAGCAGCTTTGACAGGGGTGGCTACGAGCAGTACTTC.

The J gene is TRBJ2-1, the V gene TRBV4-2; 7 bases are shared with TRBD2. The CDR3 has 15 residues. CDR1 LGHNA and CDR2 YNFKEQ come from the germline V gene. The J segment lost 4 bases and the V segment lost 2 bases, leaving 5 bases of the junction unmatched. The CDR3 loop reads CASSQSGNTYNEQFF. The CDR3 DNA reads TGTGCCAGCAGCCAAAGCGGGAATACTTACAATGAGCAGTTCTTC.

A note on this clone: Compared with germline, one end of the junction differs, possibly owing to a read error. The rearrangement links TRBV14 to TRBJ2-6; D is perhaps TRBD2 (5 bases). In germline, CDR1 is SGHDN, CDR2 FVKESK. The CDR3 has 13 residues. Written as DNA, the CDR3 is TGTGCCAGCAGCCAAGCCGGGGTCAACGTCCTGACTTTC. Translating it yields CASSQAGVNVLTF.

The chain uses TRBV10-3 and TRBJ2-7; 9 bases match TRBD1. CDR3 size: 13 residues. V dropped 3 bases and J dropped 4; count of bases not matched to a gene: 1. CDR1 and CDR2 (germline): ENHRY, SYGVKD. The CDR3 DNA reads TGTGCCATCAGTGAACAGGGGGCTTACGAGCAGTACGTC. This sequence encodes CAISEQGAYEQYV.

This clone showed up just a few times. J is TRBJ2-3 and V is TRBV5-4; TRBD2 is a possible D gene (5 bases). The CDR3 is 16 residues long. V was cut by 4 bases and J by 1 base, with 16 bases left in between. Germline assignment: CDR1 SGHNT and CDR2 YYREEE (reference sequence). CDR3 in amino acids: CASSGMTGSGTDTQYF. The CDR3 DNA reads as TGTGCCAGCAGCGGAATGACGGGGTCTGGCACAGATACGCAGTATTTT.

This rearrangement joins TRBV5-1 to TRBJ2-2; 12 bases line up with TRBD2. The CDR3 loop spans 16 amino acids. V shed 0 bases and J 4 bases; nucleotides not matched to a gene: 1. CDR1 SGHRS and CDR2 YFSETQ come from the germline V gene. The CDR3 DNA sequence: TGCGCCAGCAGCTTGGGGGGACTAGCGGGCACCGGGGAGCTGTTTTTT. Its translation: CASSLGGLAGTGELFF.

The chain has TRBV9 and TRBJ1-2; 9 nucleotides line up with TRBD1. From germline, CDR1 is SGDLS and CDR2 YYNGEE. The CDR3 is made up of 15 amino acids. J lost 4 bases, V lost 2 bases, and 6 bases had no gene match. CDR3: CASSVLMGQGYGYTF. CDR3 nucleotide sequence: TGTGCCAGCAGCGTTTTAATGGGACAGGGCTATGGCTACACCTTC.

This clone was observed a few times. The V and J genes are TRBV18 and TRBJ1-2; D is unresolved. Trimming stripped 0 bases from V and 7 bases from J, with 9 bases between. Germline V lookup: CDR1 KGHSH, CDR2 LQKENI. The CDR3 length is 13 residues. Here the CDR3 reads CASSPPGRSGYTF. The CDR3 nucleotides read TGTGCCAGCTCACCACCAGGGAGGAGTGGCTACACCTTC.

This clone has just a few counts. The rearrangement links TRBV7-9 to TRBJ2-7; a weak D match, TRBD1 (6 bases). Trimming shortened V by 5 bases and J by 8 bases, and 16 bases separated the two germline ends. The germline V gene has CDR1 SEHNR and CDR2 FQNEAQ (reference sequence). The CDR3 totals 13 residues. Written as DNA, the CDR3 is TGTGCCAGCAGCCACCCCACAGGGTTCAAGCAGTACGTC. It translates to CASSHPTGFKQYV.

The rearrangement uses TRBV30 and TRBJ1-2, with 7 bases identical to TRBD1. The V gene's germline CDR1 is GTSNPN and CDR2 SVGIG (reference sequence). Trimming took 2 bases from V and 8 from J; bases not matched to a gene: 8. There are 13 residues in the CDR3. CDR3 sequence (DNA): TGTGCCTGGAGTTTAACAGGGGACGGAGGCTACACCTTC. Translating it yields CAWSLTGDGGYTF.

This chain joins TRBV5-1 and TRBJ2-2; a possible D gene is TRBD2 (5 bases). This CDR3 region has 14 residues. CDR1 is SGHRS, CDR2 YFSETQ, per germline. The V and J ends lost 4 bases and 1 base respectively, with 8 bases between them. The CDR3 bases are TGCGCCAGCAGCCCCAGCGGGAACACCGGGGAGCTGTTTTTT. Protein: CASSPSGNTGELFF.

This clone has more than one count but fewer than ten. The chain couples TRBV5-1 to TRBJ2-1; D not resolved. The CDR3 runs to 11 residues. Between the trimmed V and J ends, which lost 0 bases and 14 bases, there was a span of 9 bases. Germline loops: CDR1 SGHRS, CDR2 YFSETQ. The CDR3 sequence: CASSLAEEKFF. CDR3 DNA: TGCGCCAGCAGCTTGGCCGAAGAGAAGTTCTTC.

This clone was counted only a few times. This sequence joins TRBV4-3 and TRBJ2-6; D uncertain. The CDR3 contains 16 residues. Germline assignment: CDR1 LGHNA and CDR2 YSLEER. Between the trimmed V and J ends, which lost 1 base and 0 bases, there was a span of 7 bases. CDR3 nucleotides: TGCGCCAGCAGCCAAGCGGGTTACTCTGGGGCCAACGTCCTGACTTTC. Its protein product is CASSQAGYSGANVLTF.

This clone was seen more than once but under ten times. The rearrangement links TRBV5-1 to TRBJ2-6; the D is unclear. Germline V lookup: CDR1 SGHRS, CDR2 YFSETQ. The V and J ends lost 4 bases and 0 bases respectively, with 8 bases between them. CDR3 length equals 15 residues. The CDR3: CASSLSLSGANVLTF. The CDR3 DNA is TGCGCCAGCAGCCTCAGTCTCTCTGGGGCCAACGTCCTGACTTTC.

CDR3 sequence (DNA): TGTGCCAGCAGCGTGGGGACAGGGGGAGGTGAGCAGTTCTTC. Amino acids: CASSVGTGGGEQFF. The genes are TRBV9 and TRBJ2-1; 11 positions match TRBD1. This CDR3 is built from 14 residues. The trim removed 2 bases at V and 9 bases at J, leaving 4 bases unmatched. CDR1 and CDR2 (germline): SGDLS, YYNGEE.

Comment on this clone: The same CDR3 arises from other DNA sequences in this sample as well. The V gene is TRBV6-5, the J gene TRBJ1-2; D is possibly TRBD1 (5 bases). The CDR3 sequence is 14 residues long. The V gene lost 0 bases and the J gene lost 3 bases, with 8 bases spanning the gap. The germline CDR1 and CDR2 sequences are MNHEY and SVGAGI. CDR3 residues: CASSYSGQYYGYTF. The CDR3 bases are TGTGCCAGCAGTTACTCGGGGCAGTACTATGGCTACACCTTC.

This clone was observed a few times. The genes are TRBV2 and TRBJ2-7; D is perhaps TRBD2 (6 bases). The V end was cut by 2 bases, the J end by 13 bases, with 12 bases between. This CDR3 is 11 amino acids long. The germline gives CDR1 SNHLY, CDR2 FYNNEI. The DNA of the CDR3 is TGTGCCAGCAGTGAATCGGGACTCAGTTACGTC. Translating gives CASSESGLSYV.

In its sample, this clone was seen a few times. The chain is built from TRBV5-1 and TRBJ2-3; no definite D call. V dropped 4 bases and J dropped 8 bases, with 14 bases sitting between them. Germline V gene sequence: CDR1 SGHRS, CDR2 YFSETQ. This CDR3 has 13 residues. The CDR3, as DNA: TGCGCCAGCAGCCGGCTTGAGGATAGTACGCAGTATTTT. Translated: CASSRLEDSTQYF.

The chain is built from TRBV5-1 and TRBJ1-1; 7 bases are a match to TRBD1. This CDR3 spans 15 amino acids. V lost 1 base, J lost 4 bases, and 7 bases stayed unmatched. Germline values: CDR1 SGHRS, CDR2 YFSETQ. This CDR3 is CASSLTAGGGTEAFF. The CDR3 DNA sequence: TGCGCCAGCAGCTTGACCGCAGGGGGAGGCACTGAAGCTTTCTTT.

The chain uses TRBV19 and TRBJ1-5, with TRBD1 matching over 7 bases. From germline, CDR1 is LNHDA and CDR2 SQIVND (reference sequence). The CDR3 has 16 amino acids. The V and J ends lost 7 bases and 2 bases, in that order; junction bases with no gene match: 11. The CDR3 reads CASTDRDGVRNQPQHF. The CDR3 bases are TGTGCCAGTACCGACAGGGATGGAGTCCGCAATCAGCCCCAGCATTTT. The variable domain in full, completed from reference TRBV19 and TRBJ1-5, reads DGGITQSPKYLFRKEGQNVTLSCEQNLNHDAMYWYRQDPGQGLRLIYYSQIVNDFQKGDIAEGYSVSREKKESFPLTVTSAQKNPTAFYLCASTDRDGVRNQPQHFGDGTRLSIL.

This clone was counted between two and nine times. The CDR3 region has the DNA TGTGCCATCAGCTCCGGGCTAGCGGGAGGTGACGAGCAGTACTTC. It codes for CAISSGLAGGDEQYF. The V call is TRBV10-3, the J call TRBJ2-7; 11 bases match TRBD2. Germline assignment: CDR1 ENHRY and CDR2 SYGVKD. Trimming at V came to 6 bases and at J to 5 bases, leaving 9 bases not matched to a gene. The length of the CDR3 is 15 residues.